This T cell receptor (beta chain) came from a study of radiation and T cells in renal cell carcinoma. Documented time point: blood 4 weeks post-SBRT, at nephrectomy. Treatment here: 15 Gy SBRT to primary tumor, nephrectomy 4 weeks later. Nephrectomy followed 15 Gy stereotactic body radiation by 4 weeks. Radiation-treated patients gave blood at baseline, week 2 and week 4. Notes on this clone: Its antigen is unidentified.

V was pared by 5 bases and J by 3 bases, with 9 bases of the junction left unmatched. CDR1 is KGHSH, CDR2 LQKENI, per germline. The CDR3 has 16 residues. Method: immunoSEQ multiplex PCR; TCRdb's copy keeps in-frame clones and lacks some. This sample has 140,000 to 150,000 clones; about 88% occur once, and the top ten carry about a sixth. Notes on the study in general: From baseline, blood top tumor clonotypes peaked at 2 weeks post-radiation.

The rearrangement uses TRBV18 and TRBJ1-5; 8 nucleotides agree with TRBD1. This TCR was recovered from a woman aged 45-59 years with renal cell carcinoma. This specimen was blood, taken from a patient whose treatment included radiotherapy and nephrectomy. The CDR3 is CASSAQGAAPNQPQHF. The DNA of the CDR3 is TGTGCCAGCTCAGCGCAGGGGGCAGCGCCCAATCAGCCCCAGCATTTT.